The clone carrying this T cell receptor (beta chain) appeared many times. V lost 7 bases, J lost 0 bases, and 1 base lay in between. CDR3 length: 11 residues. Ophthalmopathy patients all had a Clinical Activity Score of at least 3, a NOSPECS grade of at least 4 and disease under 3 months old. This sample holds PBMCs from under 11 ml fresh peripheral blood. TCR beta CDR3 sequences were amplified from RNA transcripts. Using the HTBI primer set, a first-round RT-PCR was run on the TCR CDR3. TCRdb called the multiplex PCR reads again in MiXCR, with one record for every CDR3 protein. The table lists almost 250,000 distinct CDR3 sequences, over 20% of them singletons. The data are from a study of T cells in Graves' hyperthyroidism and ophthalmopathy. Study details: Sampling of peripheral blood happened at initial diagnosis, prior to any treatment.

This chain uses TRBV6-7 with TRBJ1-3; no firm D call. TRBV6-7 is classed as an ORF, of uncertain function. This receptor was taken from a middle-aged woman with Graves' ophthalmopathy. The sample was blood. The CDR3 protein is CASTSGNTIYF. The CDR3, as DNA: TGTGCCAGCACCTCTGGAAACACCATATATTTT.